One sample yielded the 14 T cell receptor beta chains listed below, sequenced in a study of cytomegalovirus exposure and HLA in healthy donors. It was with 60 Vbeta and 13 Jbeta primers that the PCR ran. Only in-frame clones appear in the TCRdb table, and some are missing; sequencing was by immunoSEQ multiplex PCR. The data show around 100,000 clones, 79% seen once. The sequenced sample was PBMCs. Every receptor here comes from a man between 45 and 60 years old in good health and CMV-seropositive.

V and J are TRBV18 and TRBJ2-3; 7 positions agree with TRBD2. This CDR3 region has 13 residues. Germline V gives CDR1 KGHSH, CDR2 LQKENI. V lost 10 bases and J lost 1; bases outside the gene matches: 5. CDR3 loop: CAIGGLGTDTQYF. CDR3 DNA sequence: TGTGCCATCGGGGGGTTGGGCACAGATACGCAGTATTTT.

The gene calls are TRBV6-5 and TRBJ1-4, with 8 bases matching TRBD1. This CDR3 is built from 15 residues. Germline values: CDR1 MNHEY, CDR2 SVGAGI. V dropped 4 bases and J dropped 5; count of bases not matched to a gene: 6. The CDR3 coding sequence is TGTGCCAGCAGTTTCGAGACAGGGGCCAATGAAAAACTGTTTTTT. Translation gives CASSFETGANEKLFF.

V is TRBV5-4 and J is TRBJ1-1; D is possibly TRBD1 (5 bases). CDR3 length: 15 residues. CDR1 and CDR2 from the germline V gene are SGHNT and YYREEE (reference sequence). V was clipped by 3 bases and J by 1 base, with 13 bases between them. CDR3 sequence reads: CASSSLGGSNTEAFF. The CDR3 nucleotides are TGTGCCAGCAGCTCCCTCGGGGGGTCGAACACTGAAGCTTTCTTT. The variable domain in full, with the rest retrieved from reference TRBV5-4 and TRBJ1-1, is ETGVTQSPTHLIKTRGQQVTLRCSSQSGHNTVSWYQQALGQGPQFIFQYYREEENGRGNFPPRFSGLQFPNYSSELNVNALELDDSALYLCASSSLGGSNTEAFFGQGTRLTVV.

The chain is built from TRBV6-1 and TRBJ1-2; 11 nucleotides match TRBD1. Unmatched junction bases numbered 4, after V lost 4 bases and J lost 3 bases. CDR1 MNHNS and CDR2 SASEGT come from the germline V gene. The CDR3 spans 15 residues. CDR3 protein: CASSAGTGGYYGYTF. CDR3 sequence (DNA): TGTGCCAGCAGTGCCGGGACAGGGGGGTACTATGGCTACACCTTC.

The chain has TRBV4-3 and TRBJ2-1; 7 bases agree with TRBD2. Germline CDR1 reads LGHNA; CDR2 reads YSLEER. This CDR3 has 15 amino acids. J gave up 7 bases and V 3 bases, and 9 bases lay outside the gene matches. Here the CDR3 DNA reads TGCGCCAGCAGCCAGACCCCGGTGGGGGGGAATGAGCAGTTCTTC. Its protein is CASSQTPVGGNEQFF.

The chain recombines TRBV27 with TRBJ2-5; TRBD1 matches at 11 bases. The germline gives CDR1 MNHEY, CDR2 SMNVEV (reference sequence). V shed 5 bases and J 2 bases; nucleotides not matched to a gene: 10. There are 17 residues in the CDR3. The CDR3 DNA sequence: TGTGCCAGCAGTCCACGCGCGGGACAGGGGGGACAAGAGACCCAGTACTTC. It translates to CASSPRAGQGGQETQYF.

The CDR3 reads CASSPGQLGYGYTF. In DNA form, the CDR3 reads TGTGCCAGCAGCCCAGGACAGCTTGGCTATGGCTACACCTTC. The chain links TRBV28 to TRBJ1-2, with D possibly matching TRBD1 (6 bases). Looked up from germline, CDR1 is MDHEN and CDR2 is SYDVKM. The CDR3 loop spans 14 amino acids. Deletions cut 6 bases from V and 4 bases from J, with 15 bases between.

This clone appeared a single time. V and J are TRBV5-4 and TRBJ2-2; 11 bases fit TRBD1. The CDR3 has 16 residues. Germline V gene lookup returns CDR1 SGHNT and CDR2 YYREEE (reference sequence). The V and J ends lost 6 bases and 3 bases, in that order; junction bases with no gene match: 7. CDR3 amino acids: CASKGQGAQDTGELFF. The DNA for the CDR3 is TGTGCCAGCAAAGGACAGGGGGCGCAGGACACCGGGGAGCTGTTTTTT.

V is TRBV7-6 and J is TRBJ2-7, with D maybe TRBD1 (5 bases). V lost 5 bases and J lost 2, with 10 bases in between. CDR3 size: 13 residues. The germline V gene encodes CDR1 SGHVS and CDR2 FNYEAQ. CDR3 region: CASSLTEAYEQYF. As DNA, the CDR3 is TGTGCCAGCAGCCTGACAGAGGCCTACGAGCAGTACTTC.

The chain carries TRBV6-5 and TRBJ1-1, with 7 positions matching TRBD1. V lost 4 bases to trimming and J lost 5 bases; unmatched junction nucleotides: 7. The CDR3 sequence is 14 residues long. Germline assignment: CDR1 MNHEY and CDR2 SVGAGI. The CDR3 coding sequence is TGTGCCAGCAGTTTAACAGGGGTGGAAACTGAAGCTTTCTTT. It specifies CASSLTGVETEAFF.

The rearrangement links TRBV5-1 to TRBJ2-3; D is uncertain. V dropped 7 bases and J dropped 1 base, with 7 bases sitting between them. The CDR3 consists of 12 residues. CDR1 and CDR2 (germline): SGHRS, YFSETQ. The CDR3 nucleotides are TGCGCCAGCTGTCAGGGCACAGATACGCAGTATTTT. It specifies CASCQGTDTQYF.

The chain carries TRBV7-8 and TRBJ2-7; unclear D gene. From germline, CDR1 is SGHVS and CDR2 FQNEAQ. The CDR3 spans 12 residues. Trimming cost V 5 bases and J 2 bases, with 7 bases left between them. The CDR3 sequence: CASSGAPYEQYF. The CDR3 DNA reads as TGTGCCAGCAGCGGAGCCCCCTACGAGCAGTACTTC.

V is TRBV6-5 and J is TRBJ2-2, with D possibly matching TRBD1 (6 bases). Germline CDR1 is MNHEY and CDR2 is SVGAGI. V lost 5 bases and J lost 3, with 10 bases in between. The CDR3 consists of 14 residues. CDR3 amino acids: CASSTGYDTGELFF. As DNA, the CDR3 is TGTGCCAGCAGTACAGGGTATGACACCGGGGAGCTGTTTTTT.

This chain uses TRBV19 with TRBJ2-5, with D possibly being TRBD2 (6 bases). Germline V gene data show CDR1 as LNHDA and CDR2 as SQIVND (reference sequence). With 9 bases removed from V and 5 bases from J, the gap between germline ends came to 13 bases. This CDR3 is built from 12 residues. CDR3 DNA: TGTGCCAGCACCGGGGCGGGGGAGACCCAGTACTTC. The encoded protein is CASTGAGETQYF.